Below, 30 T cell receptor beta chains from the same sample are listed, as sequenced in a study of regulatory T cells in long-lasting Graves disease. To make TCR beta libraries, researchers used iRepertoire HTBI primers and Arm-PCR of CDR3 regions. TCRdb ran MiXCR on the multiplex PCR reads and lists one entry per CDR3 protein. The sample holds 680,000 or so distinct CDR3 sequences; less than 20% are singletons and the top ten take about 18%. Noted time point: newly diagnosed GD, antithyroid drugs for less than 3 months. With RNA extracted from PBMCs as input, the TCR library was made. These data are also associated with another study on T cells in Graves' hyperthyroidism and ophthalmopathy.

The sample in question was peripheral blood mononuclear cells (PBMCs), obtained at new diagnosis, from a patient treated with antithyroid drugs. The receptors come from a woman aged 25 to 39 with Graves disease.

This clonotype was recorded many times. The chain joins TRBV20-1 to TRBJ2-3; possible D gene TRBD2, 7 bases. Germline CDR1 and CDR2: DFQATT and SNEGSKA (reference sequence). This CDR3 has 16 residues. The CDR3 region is CSASMGAGESTDTQYF. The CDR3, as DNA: TGCAGCGCTTCGATGGGGGCGGGAGAGAGCACAGATACGCAGTATTTT.

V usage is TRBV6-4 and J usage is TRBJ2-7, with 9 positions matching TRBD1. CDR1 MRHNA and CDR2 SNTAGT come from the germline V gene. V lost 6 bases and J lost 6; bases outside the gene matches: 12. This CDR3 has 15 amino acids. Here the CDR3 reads CASSFLQGATGEQYF. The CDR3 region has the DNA TGTGCCAGCAGCTTTCTACAGGGGGCAACGGGCGAGCAGTACTTC.

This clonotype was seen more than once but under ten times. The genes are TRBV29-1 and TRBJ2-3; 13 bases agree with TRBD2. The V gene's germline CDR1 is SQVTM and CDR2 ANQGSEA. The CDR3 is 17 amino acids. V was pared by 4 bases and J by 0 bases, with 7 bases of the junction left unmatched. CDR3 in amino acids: CSVAEWGLAGSTDTQYF. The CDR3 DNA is TGCAGCGTTGCGGAATGGGGACTAGCGGGGAGCACAGATACGCAGTATTTT.

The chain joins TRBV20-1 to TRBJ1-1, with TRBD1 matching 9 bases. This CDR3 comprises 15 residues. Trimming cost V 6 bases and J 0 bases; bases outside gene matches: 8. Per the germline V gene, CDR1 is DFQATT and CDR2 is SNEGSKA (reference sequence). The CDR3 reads CSAAGTGSMNTEAFF. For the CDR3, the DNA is TGCAGTGCCGCCGGGACAGGGTCCATGAACACTGAAGCTTTCTTT.

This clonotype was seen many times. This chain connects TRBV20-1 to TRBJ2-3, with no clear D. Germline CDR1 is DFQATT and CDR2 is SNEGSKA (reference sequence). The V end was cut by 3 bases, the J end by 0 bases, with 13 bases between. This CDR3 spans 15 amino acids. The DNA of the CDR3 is TGCAGTGCTAGTATTGGGCGGCAGAGCACAGATACGCAGTATTTT. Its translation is CSASIGRQSTDTQYF.

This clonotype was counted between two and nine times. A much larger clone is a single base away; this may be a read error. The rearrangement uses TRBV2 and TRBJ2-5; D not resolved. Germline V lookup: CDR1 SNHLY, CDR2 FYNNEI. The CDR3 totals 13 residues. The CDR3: CASSGTPGETRYF. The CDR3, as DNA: TGTGCCAGCAGTGGGACCCCCGGAGAGACCCGGTACTTC. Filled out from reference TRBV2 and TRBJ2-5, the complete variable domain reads EPEVTQTPSHQVTQMGQEVILRCVPISNHLYFYWYRQILGQKVEFLVSFYNNEISEKSEIFDDQFSVERPDGSNFTLKIRSTKLEDSAMYFCASSGTPGETRYFGPGTRLLVL.

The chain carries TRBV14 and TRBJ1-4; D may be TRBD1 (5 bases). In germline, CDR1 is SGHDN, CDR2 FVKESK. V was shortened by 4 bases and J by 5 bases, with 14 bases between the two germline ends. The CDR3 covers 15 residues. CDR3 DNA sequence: TGTGCCAGCAGCCCCCCGGGACGGAACAATGAAAAACTGTTTTTT. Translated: CASSPPGRNNEKLFF.

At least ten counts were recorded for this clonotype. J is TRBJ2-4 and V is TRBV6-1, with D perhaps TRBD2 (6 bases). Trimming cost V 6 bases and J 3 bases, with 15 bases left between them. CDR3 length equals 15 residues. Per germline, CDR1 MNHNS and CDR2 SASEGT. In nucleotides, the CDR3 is TGTGCCAGCAGGCTCGAGGACTACATCAAAAACATTCAGTACTTC. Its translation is CASRLEDYIKNIQYF.

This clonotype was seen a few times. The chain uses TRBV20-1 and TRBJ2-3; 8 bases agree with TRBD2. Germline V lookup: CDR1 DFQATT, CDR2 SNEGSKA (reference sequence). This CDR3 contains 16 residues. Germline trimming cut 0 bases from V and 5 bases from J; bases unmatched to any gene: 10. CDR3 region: CSARDPSGRGVDTQYF. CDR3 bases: TGCAGTGCTAGAGATCCGAGCGGGAGAGGGGTAGATACGCAGTATTTT.

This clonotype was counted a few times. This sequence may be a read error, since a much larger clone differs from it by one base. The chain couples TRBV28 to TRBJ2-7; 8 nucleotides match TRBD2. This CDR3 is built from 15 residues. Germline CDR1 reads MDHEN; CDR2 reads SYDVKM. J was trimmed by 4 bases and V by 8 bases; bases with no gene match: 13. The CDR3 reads CASALGGAGEYEQYF. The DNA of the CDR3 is TGTGCCAGCGCCCTTGGAGGAGCGGGAGAGTACGAGCAGTACTTC.

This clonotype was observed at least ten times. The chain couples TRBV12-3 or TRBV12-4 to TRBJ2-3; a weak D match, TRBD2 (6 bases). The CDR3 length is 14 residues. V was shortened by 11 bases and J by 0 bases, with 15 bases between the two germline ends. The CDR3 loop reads CASWGGASTDTQYF. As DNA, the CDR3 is TGTGCCTCCTGGGGAGGAGCTAGCACAGATACGCAGTATTTT.

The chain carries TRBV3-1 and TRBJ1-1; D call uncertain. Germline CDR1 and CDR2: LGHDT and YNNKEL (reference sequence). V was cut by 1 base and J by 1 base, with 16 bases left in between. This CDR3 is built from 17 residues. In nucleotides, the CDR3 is TGTGCCAGCAGCCAAGTTTTCGGATGGGAGAAGAACACTGAAGCTTTCTTT. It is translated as CASSQVFGWEKNTEAFF.

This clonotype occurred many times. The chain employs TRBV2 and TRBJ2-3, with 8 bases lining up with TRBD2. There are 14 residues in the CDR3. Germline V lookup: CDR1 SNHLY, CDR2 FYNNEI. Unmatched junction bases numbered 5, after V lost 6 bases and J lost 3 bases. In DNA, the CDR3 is TGTGCCAGCAGGGCGGGAGGATCTACAGATACGCAGTATTTT. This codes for CASRAGGSTDTQYF.

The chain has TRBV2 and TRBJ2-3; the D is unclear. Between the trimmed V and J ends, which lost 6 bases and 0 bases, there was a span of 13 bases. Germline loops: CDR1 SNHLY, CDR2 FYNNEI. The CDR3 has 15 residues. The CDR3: CASSPHSESTDTQYF. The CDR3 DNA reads TGTGCCAGCAGCCCCCATAGTGAGAGCACAGATACGCAGTATTTT.

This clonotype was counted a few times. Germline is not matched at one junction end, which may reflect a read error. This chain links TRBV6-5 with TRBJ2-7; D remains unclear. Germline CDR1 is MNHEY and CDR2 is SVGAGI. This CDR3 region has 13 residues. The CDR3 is CASSYPPSHEQYF. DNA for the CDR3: TGTGCCAGCAGTTACCCCCCCTCCCACGAGCAGTACTTC.

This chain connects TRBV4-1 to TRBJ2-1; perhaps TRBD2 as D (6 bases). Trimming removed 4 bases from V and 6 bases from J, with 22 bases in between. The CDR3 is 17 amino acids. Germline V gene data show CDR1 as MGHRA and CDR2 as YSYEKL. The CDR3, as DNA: TGCGCCAGCAGCCTTCGCTACCTGCCGGGAGCGGGCAATGAGCAGTTCTTC. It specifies CASSLRYLPGAGNEQFF.

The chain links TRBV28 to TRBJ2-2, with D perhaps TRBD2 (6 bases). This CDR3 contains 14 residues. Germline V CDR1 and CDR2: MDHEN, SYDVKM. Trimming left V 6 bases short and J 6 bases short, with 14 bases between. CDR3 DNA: TGTGCCAGCAGCCAAATAACGGGAGCCGGGGAGCTGTTTTTT. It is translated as CASSQITGAGELFF.

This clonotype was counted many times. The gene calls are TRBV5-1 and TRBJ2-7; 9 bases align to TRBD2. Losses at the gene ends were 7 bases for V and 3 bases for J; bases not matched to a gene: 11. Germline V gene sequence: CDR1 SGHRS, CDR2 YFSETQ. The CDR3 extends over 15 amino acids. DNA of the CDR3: TGCGCCAGCGGGTTGCGGGAGGGCCGATTCTACGAGCAGTACTTC. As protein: CASGLREGRFYEQYF. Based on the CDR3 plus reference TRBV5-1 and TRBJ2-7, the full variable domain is KAGVTQTPRYLIKTRGQQVTLSCSPISGHRSVSWYQQTPGQGLQFLFEYFSETQRNKGNFPGRFSGRQFSNSRSEMNVSTLELGDSALYLCASGLREGRFYEQYFGPGTRLTVT.

CDR3 bases: TGTGCCACCAGCGGGGGCAGAGACTCCCGCCATGAGCAGTTCTTC. This gives the protein CATSGGRDSRHEQFF. This chain connects TRBV15 to TRBJ2-1; the D gene is possibly TRBD1 (6 bases). CDR1 is LNHNV and CDR2 is YYDKDF in the germline V gene (reference sequence). V was trimmed by 5 bases and J by 8 bases, leaving 19 bases between them. This CDR3 region has 15 residues.

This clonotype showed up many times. The CDR3 DNA sequence: TGTGCCAGCAGCCCAAGCTTGAGTCGGGGGCTGAATGAGCAGTTCTTC. Protein product: CASSPSLSRGLNEQFF. The chain joins TRBV7-2 to TRBJ2-1; D may be TRBD1 or TRBD2 (6 bases each). The V and J ends lost 5 bases and 7 bases respectively, with 21 bases between them. CDR1 and CDR2 from the germline V gene are SGHTA and FQGNSA. The CDR3 contains 16 residues.

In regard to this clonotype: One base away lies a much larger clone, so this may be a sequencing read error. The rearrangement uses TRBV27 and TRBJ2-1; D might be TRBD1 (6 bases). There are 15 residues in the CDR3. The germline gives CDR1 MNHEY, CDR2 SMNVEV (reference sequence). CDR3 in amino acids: CASNQPGHSYDEQFF. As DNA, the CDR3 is TGTGCCAGCAACCAACCGGGACACTCCTACGATGAGCAGTTCTTC.

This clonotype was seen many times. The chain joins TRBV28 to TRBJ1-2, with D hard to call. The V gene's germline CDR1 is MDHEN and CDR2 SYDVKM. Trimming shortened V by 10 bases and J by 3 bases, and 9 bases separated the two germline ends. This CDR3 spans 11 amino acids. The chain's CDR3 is CATQIDYGYTF. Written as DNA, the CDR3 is TGTGCCACCCAGATTGACTATGGCTACACCTTC.

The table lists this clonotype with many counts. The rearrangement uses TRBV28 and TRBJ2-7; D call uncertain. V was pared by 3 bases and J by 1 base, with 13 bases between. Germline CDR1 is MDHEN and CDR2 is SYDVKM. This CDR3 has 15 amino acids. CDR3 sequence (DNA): TGTGCCAGCAGTTTCTTACGGCAGAAATCCTACGAGCAGTACTTC. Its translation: CASSFLRQKSYEQYF.

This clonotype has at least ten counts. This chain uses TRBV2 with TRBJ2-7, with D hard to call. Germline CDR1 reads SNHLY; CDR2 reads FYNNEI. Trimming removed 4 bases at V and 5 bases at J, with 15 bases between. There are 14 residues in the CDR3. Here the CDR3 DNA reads TGTGCCAGCAGTGCCGTGGGATTAGGCGACGAGCAGTACTTC. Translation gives CASSAVGLGDEQYF.

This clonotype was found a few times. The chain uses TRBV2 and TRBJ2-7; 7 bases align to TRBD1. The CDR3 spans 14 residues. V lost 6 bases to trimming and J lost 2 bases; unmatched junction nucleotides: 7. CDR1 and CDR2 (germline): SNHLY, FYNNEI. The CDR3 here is CASRDRQGTYEQYF. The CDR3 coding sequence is TGTGCCAGCAGGGACCGACAGGGAACCTACGAGCAGTACTTC.

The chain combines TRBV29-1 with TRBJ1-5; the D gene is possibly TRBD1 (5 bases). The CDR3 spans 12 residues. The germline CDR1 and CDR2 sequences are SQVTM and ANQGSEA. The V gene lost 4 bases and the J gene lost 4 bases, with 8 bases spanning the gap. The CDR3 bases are TGCAGCGTTGGGGCAGGGAATCAGCCCCAGCATTTT. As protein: CSVGAGNQPQHF.

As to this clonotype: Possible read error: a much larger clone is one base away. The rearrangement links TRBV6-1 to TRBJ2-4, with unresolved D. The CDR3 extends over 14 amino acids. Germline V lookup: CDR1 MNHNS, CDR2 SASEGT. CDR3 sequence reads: CAGSVAGAKNIQYF. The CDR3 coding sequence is TGTGCCGGCAGTGTCGCTGGAGCCAAAAACATTCAGTACTTC.

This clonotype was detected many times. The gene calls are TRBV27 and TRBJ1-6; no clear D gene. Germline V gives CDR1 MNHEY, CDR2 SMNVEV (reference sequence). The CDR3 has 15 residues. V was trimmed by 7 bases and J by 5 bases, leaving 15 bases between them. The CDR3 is CASMAGGTNNSPLHF. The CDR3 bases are TGTGCCAGCATGGCGGGTGGAACGAATAATTCACCCCTCCACTTT.

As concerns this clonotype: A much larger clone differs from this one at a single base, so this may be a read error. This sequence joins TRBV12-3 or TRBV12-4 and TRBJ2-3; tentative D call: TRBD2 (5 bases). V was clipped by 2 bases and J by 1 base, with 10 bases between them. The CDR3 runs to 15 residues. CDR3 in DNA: TGTGCCAGCAGTTTATGCGGGCTCGGCACAGATACGCAGTATTTT. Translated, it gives CASSLCGLGTDTQYF.

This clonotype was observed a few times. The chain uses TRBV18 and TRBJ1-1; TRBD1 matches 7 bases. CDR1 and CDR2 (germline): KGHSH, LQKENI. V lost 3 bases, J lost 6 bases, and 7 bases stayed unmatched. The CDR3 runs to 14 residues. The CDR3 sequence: CASSPATGSAEAFF. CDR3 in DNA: TGTGCCAGCTCACCCGCGACAGGGAGCGCTGAAGCTTTCTTT.